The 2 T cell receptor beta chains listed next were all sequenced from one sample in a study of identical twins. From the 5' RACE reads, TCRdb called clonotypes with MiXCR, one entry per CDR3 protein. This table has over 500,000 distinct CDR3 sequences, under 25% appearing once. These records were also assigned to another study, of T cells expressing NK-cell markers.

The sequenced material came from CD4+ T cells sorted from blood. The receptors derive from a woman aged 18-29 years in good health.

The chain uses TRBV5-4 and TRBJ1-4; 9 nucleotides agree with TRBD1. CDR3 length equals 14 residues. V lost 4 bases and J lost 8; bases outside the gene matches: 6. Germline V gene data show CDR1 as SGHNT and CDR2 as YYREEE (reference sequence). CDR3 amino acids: CASSQRTGAEKLFF. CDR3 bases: TGTGCCAGCAGCCAAAGGACAGGGGCCGAAAAACTGTTTTTT.

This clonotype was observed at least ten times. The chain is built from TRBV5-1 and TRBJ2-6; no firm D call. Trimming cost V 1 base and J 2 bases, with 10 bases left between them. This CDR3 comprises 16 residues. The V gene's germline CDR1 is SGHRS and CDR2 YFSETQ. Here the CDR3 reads CASSLNPGTGANVLTF. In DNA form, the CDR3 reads TGCGCCAGCAGCTTGAACCCCGGAACTGGGGCCAACGTCCTGACTTTC. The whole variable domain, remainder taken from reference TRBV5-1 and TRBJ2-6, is KAGVTQTPRYLIKTRGQQVTLSCSPISGHRSVSWYQQTPGQGLQFLFEYFSETQRNKGNFPGRFSGRQFSNSRSEMNVSTLELGDSALYLCASSLNPGTGANVLTFGAGSRLTVL.